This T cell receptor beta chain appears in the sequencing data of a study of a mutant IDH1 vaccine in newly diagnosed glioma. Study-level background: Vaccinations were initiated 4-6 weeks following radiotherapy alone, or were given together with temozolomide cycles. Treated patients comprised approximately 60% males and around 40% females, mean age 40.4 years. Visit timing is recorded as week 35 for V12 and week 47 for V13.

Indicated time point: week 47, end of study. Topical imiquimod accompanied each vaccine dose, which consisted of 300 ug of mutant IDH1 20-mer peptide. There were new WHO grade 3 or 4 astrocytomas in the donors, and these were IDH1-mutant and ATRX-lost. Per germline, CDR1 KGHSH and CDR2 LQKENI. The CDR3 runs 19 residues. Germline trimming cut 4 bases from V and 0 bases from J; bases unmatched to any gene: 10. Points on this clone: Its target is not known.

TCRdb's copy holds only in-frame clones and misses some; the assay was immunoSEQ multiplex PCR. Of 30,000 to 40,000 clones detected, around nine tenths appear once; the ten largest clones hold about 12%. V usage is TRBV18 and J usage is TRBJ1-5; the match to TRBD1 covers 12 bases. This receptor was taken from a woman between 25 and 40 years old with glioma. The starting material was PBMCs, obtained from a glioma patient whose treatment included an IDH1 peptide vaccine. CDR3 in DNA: TGTGCCAGCTCACGACAAGGGACAGGGGGCGGGTATAGCAATCAGCCCCAGCATTTT. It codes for CASSRQGTGGGYSNQPQHF.